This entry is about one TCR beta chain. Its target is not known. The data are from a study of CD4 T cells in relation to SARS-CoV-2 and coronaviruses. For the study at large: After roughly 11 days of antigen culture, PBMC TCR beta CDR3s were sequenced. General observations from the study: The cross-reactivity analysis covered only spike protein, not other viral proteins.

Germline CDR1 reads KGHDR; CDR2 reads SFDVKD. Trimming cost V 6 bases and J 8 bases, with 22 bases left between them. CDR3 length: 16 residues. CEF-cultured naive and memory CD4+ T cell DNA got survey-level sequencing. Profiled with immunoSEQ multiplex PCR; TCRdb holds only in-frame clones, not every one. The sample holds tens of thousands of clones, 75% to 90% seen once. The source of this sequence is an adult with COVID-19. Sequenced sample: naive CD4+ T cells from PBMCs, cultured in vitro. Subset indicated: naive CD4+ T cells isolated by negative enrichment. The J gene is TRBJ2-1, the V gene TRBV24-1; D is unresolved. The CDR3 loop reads CATSLLADTTRDEQFF. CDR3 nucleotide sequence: TGTGCCACCAGTTTGTTAGCAGATACGACACGCGATGAGCAGTTCTTC.